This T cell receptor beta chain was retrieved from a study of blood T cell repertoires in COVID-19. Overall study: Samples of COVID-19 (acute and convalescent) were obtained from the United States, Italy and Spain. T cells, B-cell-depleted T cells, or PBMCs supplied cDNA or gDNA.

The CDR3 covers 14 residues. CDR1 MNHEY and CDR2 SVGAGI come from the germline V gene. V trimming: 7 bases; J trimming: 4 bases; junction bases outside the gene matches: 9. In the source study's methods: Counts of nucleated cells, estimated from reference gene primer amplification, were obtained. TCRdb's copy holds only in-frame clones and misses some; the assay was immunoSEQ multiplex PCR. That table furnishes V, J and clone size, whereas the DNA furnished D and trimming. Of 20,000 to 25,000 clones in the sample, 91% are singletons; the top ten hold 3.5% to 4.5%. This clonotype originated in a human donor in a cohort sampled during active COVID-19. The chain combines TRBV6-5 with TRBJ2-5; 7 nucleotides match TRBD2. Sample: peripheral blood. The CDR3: CASKPGTTLETQYF. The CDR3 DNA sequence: TGTGCCAGCAAACCCGGGACTACACTAGAGACCCAGTACTTC.